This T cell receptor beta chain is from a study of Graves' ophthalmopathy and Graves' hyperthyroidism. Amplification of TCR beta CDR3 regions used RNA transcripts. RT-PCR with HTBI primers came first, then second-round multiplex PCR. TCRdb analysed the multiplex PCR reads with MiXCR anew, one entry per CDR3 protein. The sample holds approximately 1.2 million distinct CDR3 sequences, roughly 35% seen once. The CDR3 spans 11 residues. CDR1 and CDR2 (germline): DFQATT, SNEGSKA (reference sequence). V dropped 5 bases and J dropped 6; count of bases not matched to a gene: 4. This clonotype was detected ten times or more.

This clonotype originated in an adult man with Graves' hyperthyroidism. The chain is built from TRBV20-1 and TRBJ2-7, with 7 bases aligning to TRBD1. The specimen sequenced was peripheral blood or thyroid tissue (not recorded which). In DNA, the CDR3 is TGCAGTGCTGCTACAGGGGTCGAGCAGTACTTC. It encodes CSAATGVEQYF.